A single sample gave rise to the 18 T cell receptor beta chains below, sequenced in a study of shared clonotypes between healthy human individuals. Profiled with immunoSEQ multiplex PCR; TCRdb holds only in-frame clones, not every one. The sample records approximately 2.1 million clones, approximately 95% being singletons. The sequenced material came from naive CD4+ T cells from PBMCs. As for subset: CD45RA+ positively selected. These receptor sequences come from a man aged 18 to 29 in good health. Some clones in this sample may be carry-over from other donors' samples.

The chain links TRBV14 to TRBJ2-7, with TRBD2 identical over 10 bases. CDR1 SGHDN and CDR2 FVKESK come from the germline V gene. The J segment lost 4 bases and the V segment lost 4 bases, leaving 16 bases of the junction unmatched. There are 18 residues in the CDR3. CDR3 in DNA: TGTGCCAGCAGCCGGATCGGGACTAGCGCTTGGGGGAGGTACGAGCAGTACTTC. This gives the protein CASSRIGTSAWGRYEQYF.

This clone is a singleton in its sample. The genes are TRBV13 and TRBJ2-1, with TRBD2 matching over 14 bases. The CDR3 is made up of 15 amino acids. Germline CDR1 reads PRHDT; CDR2 reads FYEKMQ (reference sequence). Germline trimming cut 5 bases from V and 6 bases from J; bases unmatched to any gene: 3. This chain's CDR3 is CASSPGLAGVNEQFF. CDR3 in DNA: TGTGCCAGCAGCCCGGGACTAGCGGGAGTCAATGAGCAGTTCTTC.

A few counts support this clone. The gene calls are TRBV9 and TRBJ2-1; TRBD1 matches 11 bases. The germline gives CDR1 SGDLS, CDR2 YYNGEE. CDR3 length: 15 amino acids. V was pared by 4 bases and J by 4 bases, with 4 bases of the junction left unmatched. The chain's CDR3 is CASSTGQGVYNEQFF. CDR3 coding DNA: TGTGCCAGCAGCACGGGACAGGGGGTGTACAATGAGCAGTTCTTC.

CDR3 residues: CASSSPAKIYEQYF. The CDR3 DNA sequence: TGTGCCAGCAGTTCCCCCGCTAAAATCTACGAGCAGTACTTC. This rearrangement joins TRBV28 to TRBJ2-7, with D unresolved. The V end was cut by 4 bases, the J end by 3 bases, with 13 bases between. CDR1 is MDHEN, CDR2 SYDVKM, per germline. The CDR3 has 14 residues. Filled out from reference TRBV28 and TRBJ2-7, the complete variable domain reads DVKVTQSSRYLVKRTGEKVFLECVQDMDHENMFWYRQDPGLGLRLIYFSYDVKMKEKGDIPEGYSVSREKKERFSLILESASTNQTSMYLCASSSPAKIYEQYFGPGTRLTVT.

The chain couples TRBV9 to TRBJ2-1; 10 nucleotides match TRBD2. The CDR3 contains 16 residues. The germline V gene has CDR1 SGDLS and CDR2 YYNGEE. The V and J ends lost 9 bases and 4 bases, in that order; junction bases with no gene match: 13. The CDR3 region is CATSSSGRAGYNEQFF. Written as DNA, the CDR3 is TGTGCCACTAGTTCAAGCGGGAGGGCAGGGTACAATGAGCAGTTCTTC.

The chain combines TRBV19 with TRBJ1-2; no firm D call. Germline CDR1 is LNHDA and CDR2 is SQIVND (reference sequence). This CDR3 is 14 amino acids long. The V end lost 5 bases, the J end lost 0 bases, and 10 bases lay between the germline ends. In DNA, the CDR3 is TGTGCCAGTAGTGTACAGCATTCTAACTATGGCTACACCTTC. It translates to CASSVQHSNYGYTF.

The chain combines TRBV19 with TRBJ2-7; TRBD1 agrees at 8 bases. Germline-derived CDR1 and CDR2 are LNHDA and SQIVND (reference sequence). Trimming at V came to 1 base and at J to 0 bases, leaving 2 bases not matched to a gene. The CDR3 length is 15 residues. CDR3 protein: CASSIGQGSSYEQYF. As DNA, the CDR3 is TGTGCCAGTAGTATAGGACAGGGGAGCTCCTACGAGCAGTACTTC.

The genes are TRBV2 and TRBJ1-5, with D uncertain. The germline V gene encodes CDR1 SNHLY and CDR2 FYNNEI. The CDR3 covers 14 residues. Trimming removed 8 bases from V and 4 bases from J, with 15 bases in between. CDR3 amino acids: CASALESANQPQHF. The CDR3 DNA sequence: TGTGCCAGCGCCCTGGAGTCAGCTAATCAGCCCCAGCATTTT. Variable domain in full (rest from reference TRBV2 and TRBJ1-5): EPEVTQTPSHQVTQMGQEVILRCVPISNHLYFYWYRQILGQKVEFLVSFYNNEISEKSEIFDDQFSVERPDGSNFTLKIRSTKLEDSAMYFCASALESANQPQHFGDGTRLSIL.

The gene calls are TRBV6-5 and TRBJ2-1; the match to TRBD1 covers 7 bases. Germline V gene lookup returns CDR1 MNHEY and CDR2 SVGAGI. The CDR3 contains 16 residues. The V gene end was trimmed by 4 bases and the J gene end by 3 bases; junction bases not matched to a gene: 9. CDR3 in amino acids: CASSSTGTDIYNEQFF. As DNA, the CDR3 is TGTGCCAGCAGTTCCACCGGGACAGATATCTACAATGAGCAGTTCTTC.

This clone was detected only a few times. The rearrangement uses TRBV7-2 and TRBJ1-1, with 10 bases aligning to TRBD1. This CDR3 is 15 amino acids long. The V and J ends lost 5 bases and 5 bases, in that order; junction bases with no gene match: 8. Germline V gives CDR1 SGHTA, CDR2 FQGNSA. The CDR3 DNA is TGTGCCAGCAGCAATCCGGACAGGGGGAGGACTGAAGCTTTCTTT. Translated: CASSNPDRGRTEAFF. The full variable domain, with the rest looked up from reference TRBV7-2 and TRBJ1-1, is GAGVSQSPSNKVTEKGKDVELRCDPISGHTALYWYRQSLGQGLEFLIYFQGNSAPDKSGLPSDRFSAERTGGSVSTLTIQRTQQEDSAVYLCASSNPDRGRTEAFFGQGTRLTVV.

The J gene is TRBJ2-3, the V gene TRBV5-1; possibly TRBD2 for D (6 bases). V was pared by 6 bases and J by 0 bases, with 11 bases between. CDR1 is SGHRS and CDR2 is YFSETQ in the germline V gene. The CDR3 spans 14 residues. The CDR3 here is CASTTRGSTDTQYF. The CDR3, as DNA: TGCGCCAGCACGACGCGGGGAAGCACAGATACGCAGTATTTT. Using reference TRBV5-1 and TRBJ2-3 for the parts outside the CDR3, the full variable domain is KAGVTQTPRYLIKTRGQQVTLSCSPISGHRSVSWYQQTPGQGLQFLFEYFSETQRNKGNFPGRFSGRQFSNSRSEMNVSTLELGDSALYLCASTTRGSTDTQYFGPGTRLTVL.

The chain couples TRBV7-3 to TRBJ2-4; no clear D. CDR3 length: 13 residues. Trimming pared 1 base from V and 8 bases from J, leaving 9 bases between. Germline CDR1 reads SGHTA; CDR2 reads FQGTGA. CDR3 region: CASSLSQWHIQYF. The CDR3 bases are TGTGCCAGCAGCTTAAGCCAGTGGCACATTCAGTACTTC.

The chain uses TRBV7-9 and TRBJ1-1; D unclear. V lost 3 bases to trimming and J lost 1 base, with 6 bases between them. Germline V gene sequence: CDR1 SEHNR, CDR2 FQNEAQ (reference sequence). The CDR3 is 13 residues long. The CDR3 DNA sequence: TGTGCCAGCAGCTTTTATGAGAACACTGAAGCTTTCTTT. This sequence encodes CASSFYENTEAFF.

The genes are TRBV7-2 and TRBJ1-5; D is undetermined. The CDR3 spans 14 residues. The V gene lost 8 bases and the J gene lost 2 bases, with 13 bases spanning the gap. Germline V gene lookup returns CDR1 SGHTA and CDR2 FQGNSA. CDR3 in amino acids: CASQSRVRNQPQHF. As DNA, the CDR3 is TGTGCCAGCCAATCTCGGGTCCGCAATCAGCCCCAGCATTTT.

The chain couples TRBV5-1 to TRBJ2-3; 8 bases are shared with TRBD1. This CDR3 is 14 amino acids long. Germline V lookup: CDR1 SGHRS, CDR2 YFSETQ. V was clipped by 1 base and J by 6 bases; unmatched bases: 4. Here the CDR3 DNA reads TGCGCCAGCAGCTTGCAGGGGGCGGTGGATACGCAGTATTTT. Its protein is CASSLQGAVDTQYF.

The chain recombines TRBV11-2 with TRBJ2-1; 8 bases agree with TRBD2. Germline CDR1 reads SGHAT; CDR2 reads FQNNGV. The CDR3 covers 16 residues. The ends lost 4 bases at V and 4 bases at J; junction bases unmatched: 9. CDR3 coding DNA: TGTGCCAGCAGCTCCCCGGGAGGGGGAAATTACAATGAGCAGTTCTTC. Protein sequence: CASSSPGGGNYNEQFF.

V usage is TRBV11-2 and J usage is TRBJ2-7; D may be TRBD2 (5 bases). Germline-derived CDR1 and CDR2 are SGHAT and FQNNGV. Trimming stripped 5 bases from V and 0 bases from J, with 14 bases between. The CDR3 length is 15 residues. The CDR3 DNA reads TGTGCCAGCAGCCCCTTCCTAGCCAGCTCCTACGAGCAGTACTTC. Residues: CASSPFLASSYEQYF.

V is TRBV6-1 and J is TRBJ2-3; perhaps D is TRBD1 or TRBD2 (5 bases each). V dropped 8 bases and J dropped 0 bases, with 9 bases sitting between them. Germline CDR1 MNHNS, CDR2 SASEGT. This CDR3 region has 13 residues. The CDR3 spells CASRDQSTDTQYF. The DNA of the CDR3 is TGTGCCAGCCGGGACCAAAGCACAGATACGCAGTATTTT.